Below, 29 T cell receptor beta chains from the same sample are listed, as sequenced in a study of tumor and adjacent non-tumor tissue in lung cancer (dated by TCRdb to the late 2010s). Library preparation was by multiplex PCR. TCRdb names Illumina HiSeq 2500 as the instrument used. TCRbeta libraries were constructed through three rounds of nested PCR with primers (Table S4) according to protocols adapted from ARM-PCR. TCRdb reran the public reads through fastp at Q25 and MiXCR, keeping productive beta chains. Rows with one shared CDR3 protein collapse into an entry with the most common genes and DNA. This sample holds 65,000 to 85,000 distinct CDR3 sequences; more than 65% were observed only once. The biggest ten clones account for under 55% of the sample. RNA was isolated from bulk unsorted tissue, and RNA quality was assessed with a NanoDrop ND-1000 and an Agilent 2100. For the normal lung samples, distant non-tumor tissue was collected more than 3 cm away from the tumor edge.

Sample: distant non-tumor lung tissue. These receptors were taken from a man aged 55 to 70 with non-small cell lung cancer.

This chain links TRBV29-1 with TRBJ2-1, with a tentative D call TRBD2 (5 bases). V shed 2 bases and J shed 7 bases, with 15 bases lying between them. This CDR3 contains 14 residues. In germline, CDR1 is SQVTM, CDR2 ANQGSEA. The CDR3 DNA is TGCAGCGTTGAACACGCGATTAGCGATAATGAGCAGTTCTTC. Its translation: CSVEHAISDNEQFF.

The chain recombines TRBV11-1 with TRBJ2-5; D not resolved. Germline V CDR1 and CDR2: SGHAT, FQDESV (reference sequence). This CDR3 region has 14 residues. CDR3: CDNIKDTYQETQYF. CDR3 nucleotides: TGTGACAACATCAAAGACACGTACCAAGAGACCCAGTACTTC.

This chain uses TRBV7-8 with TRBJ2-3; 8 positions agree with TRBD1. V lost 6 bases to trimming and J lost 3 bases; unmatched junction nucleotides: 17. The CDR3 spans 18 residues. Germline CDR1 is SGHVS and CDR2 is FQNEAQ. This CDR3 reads CASRVPGTGFGLTDTQYF. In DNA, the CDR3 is TGTGCCAGCAGGGTACCCGGGACAGGTTTTGGTTTGACAGATACGCAGTATTTT.

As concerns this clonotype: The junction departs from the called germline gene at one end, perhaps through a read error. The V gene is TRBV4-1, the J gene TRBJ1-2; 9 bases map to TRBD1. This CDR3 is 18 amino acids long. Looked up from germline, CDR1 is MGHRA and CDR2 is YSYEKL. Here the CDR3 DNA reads TGCGCCAGCGGCCAAGACATCGGGACAGGGTACGTCAACTATGGCTACACCTTC. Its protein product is CASGQDIGTGYVNYGYTF.

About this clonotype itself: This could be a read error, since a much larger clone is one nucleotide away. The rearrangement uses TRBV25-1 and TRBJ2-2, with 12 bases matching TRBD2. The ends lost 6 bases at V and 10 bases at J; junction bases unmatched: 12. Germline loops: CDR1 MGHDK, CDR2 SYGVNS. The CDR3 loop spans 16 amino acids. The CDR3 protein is CASRTSGSSLAEELFF. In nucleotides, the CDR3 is TGTGCCAGCAGGACTAGCGGGAGCTCTTTGGCCGAGGAGCTGTTTTTT.

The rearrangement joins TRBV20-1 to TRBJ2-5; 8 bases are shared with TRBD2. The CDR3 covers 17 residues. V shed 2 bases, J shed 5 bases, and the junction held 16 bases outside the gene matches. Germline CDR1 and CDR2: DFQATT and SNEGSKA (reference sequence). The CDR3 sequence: CSARLGTSGRARETQYF. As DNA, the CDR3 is TGCAGTGCTAGACTCGGGACTAGTGGGAGGGCTAGGGAGACCCAGTACTTC.

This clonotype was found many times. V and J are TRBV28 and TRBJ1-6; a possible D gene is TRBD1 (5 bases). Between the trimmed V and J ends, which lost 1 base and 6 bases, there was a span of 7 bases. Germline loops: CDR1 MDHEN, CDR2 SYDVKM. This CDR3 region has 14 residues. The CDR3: CASSLSGINSPLHF. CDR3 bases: TGTGCCAGCAGTTTATCAGGGATTAATTCACCCCTCCACTTT.

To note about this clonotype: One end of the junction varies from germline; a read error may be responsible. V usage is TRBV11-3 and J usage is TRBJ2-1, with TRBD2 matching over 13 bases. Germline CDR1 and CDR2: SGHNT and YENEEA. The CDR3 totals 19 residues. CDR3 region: CASSLRWGTSGEHYNEEFF. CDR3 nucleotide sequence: TGTGCCAGCAGCCTTAGGTGGGGGACTAGCGGGGAACATTATAATGAGGAGTTCTTC.

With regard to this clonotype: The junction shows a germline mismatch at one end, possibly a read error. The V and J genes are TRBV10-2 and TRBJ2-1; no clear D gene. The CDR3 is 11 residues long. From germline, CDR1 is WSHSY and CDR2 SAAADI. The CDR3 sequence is CSSSGYNEQFF. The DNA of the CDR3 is TGCTCCAGCAGTGGATACAATGAGCAGTTTTTC.

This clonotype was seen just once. CDR3 nucleotides: TGCAGCGTTACTGAAAGGAGGACGAGGGCTGGGGCCAACGTCCTGACTTTC. Amino acid sequence: CSVTERRTRAGANVLTF. V gene TRBV29-1 combines with J gene TRBJ2-6, with D possibly being TRBD2 (5 bases). The germline V and J ends were trimmed by 5 bases and 2 bases, with 19 bases remaining between them. Germline V gene sequence: CDR1 SQVTM, CDR2 ANQGSEA. The length of the CDR3 is 17 residues.

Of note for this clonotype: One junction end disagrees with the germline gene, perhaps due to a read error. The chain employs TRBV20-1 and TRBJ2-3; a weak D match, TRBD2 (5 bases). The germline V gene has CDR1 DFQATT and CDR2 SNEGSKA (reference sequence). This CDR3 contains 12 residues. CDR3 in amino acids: CSASWSTDTQYF. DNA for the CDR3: TGTAGTGCTAGCTGGAGCACAGATACGCAGTATTTT.

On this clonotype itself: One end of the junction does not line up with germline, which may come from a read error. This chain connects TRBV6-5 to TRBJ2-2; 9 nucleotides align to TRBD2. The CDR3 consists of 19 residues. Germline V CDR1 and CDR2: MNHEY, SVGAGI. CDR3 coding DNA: TGTGCCAGCAGTTACTTGACGTTGCTAGCGGGGTTGAACACCTGGGAGCTGTTTTTT. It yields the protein CASSYLTLLAGLNTWELFF.

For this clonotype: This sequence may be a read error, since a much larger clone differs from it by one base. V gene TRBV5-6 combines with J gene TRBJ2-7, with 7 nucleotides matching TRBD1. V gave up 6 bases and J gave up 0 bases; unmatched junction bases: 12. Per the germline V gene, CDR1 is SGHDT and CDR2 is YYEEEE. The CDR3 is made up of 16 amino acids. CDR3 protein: CASNSPGQLISYEQYF. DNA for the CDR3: TGTGCCAGCAACTCCCCGGGACAGCTCATCTCCTACGAGCAGTACTTC.

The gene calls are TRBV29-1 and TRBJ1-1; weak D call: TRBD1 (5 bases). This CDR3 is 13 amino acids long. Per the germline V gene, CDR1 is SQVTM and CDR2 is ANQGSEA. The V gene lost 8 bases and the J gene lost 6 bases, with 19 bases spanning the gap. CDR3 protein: CSTSAVGDSEAFF. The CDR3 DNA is TGCAGCACCTCGGCAGTGGGGGACTCTGAAGCTTTCTTT.

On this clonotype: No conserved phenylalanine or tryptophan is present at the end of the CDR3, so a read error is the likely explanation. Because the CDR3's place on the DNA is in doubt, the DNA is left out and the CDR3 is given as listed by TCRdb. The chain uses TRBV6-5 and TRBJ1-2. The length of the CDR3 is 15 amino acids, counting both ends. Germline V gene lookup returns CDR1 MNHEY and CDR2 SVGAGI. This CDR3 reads CASSYTSAALRDNTY.

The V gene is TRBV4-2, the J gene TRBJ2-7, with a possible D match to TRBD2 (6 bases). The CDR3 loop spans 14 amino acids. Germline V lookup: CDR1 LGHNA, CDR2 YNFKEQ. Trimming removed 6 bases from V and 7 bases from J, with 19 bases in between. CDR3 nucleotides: TGTGCCAGCAGGTACCAGGGTGGGAGGAATGAGCAGTACTTC. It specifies CASRYQGGRNEQYF.

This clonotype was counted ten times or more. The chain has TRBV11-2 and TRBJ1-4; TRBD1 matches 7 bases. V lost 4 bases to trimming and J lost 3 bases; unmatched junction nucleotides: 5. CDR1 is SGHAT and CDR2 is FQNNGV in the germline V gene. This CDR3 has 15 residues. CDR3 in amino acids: CASSSRGVANEKLFF. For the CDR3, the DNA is TGTGCCAGCAGCTCCAGGGGGGTGGCTAATGAAAAACTGTTTTTT.

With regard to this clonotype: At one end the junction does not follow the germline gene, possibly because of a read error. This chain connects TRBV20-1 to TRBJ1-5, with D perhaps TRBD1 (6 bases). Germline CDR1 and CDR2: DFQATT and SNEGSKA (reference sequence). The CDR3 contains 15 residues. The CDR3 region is CNARDMSRDNQTQHF. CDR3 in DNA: TGCAATGCTAGAGATATGAGCAGGGACAATCAGACCCAGCATTTT.

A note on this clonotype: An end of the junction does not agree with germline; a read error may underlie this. The DNA for the CDR3 is TGTGCCAGCAGTTACACACGGGGTTTACGGGAGAGCTCCTGCGAGCAGTACTTC. Translation gives CASSYTRGLRESSCEQYF. V usage is TRBV6-2 or TRBV6-3 and J usage is TRBJ2-7; the D gene is possibly TRBD2 (6 bases). This CDR3 has 18 amino acids. Germline V gene lookup returns CDR1 MNHEY and CDR2 SVGEGT.

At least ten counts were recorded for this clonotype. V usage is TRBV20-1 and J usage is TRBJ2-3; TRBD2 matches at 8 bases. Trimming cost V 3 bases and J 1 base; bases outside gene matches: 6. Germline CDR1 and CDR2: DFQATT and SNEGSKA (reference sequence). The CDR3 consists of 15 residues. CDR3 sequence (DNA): TGCAGTGCTAGGAGCGTGCGGGAGGGCACAGATACGCAGTATTTT. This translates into CSARSVREGTDTQYF.

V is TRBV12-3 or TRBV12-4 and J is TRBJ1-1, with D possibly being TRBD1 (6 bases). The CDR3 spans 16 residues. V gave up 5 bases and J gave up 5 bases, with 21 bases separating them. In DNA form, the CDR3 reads TGTGCCAGCAGTCTAATAACCGACAAACAGGGTACTGAAGCTTTCTTT. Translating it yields CASSLITDKQGTEAFF.

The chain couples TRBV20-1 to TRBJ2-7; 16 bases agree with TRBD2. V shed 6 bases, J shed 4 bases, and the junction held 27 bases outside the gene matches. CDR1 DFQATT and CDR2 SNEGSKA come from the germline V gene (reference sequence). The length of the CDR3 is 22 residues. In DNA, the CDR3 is TGCAGTGCCGTGTCCCCCACCCGGGTTGGGACTAGCGGGAGGGCCCTTCCTTACGAGCAGTACTTC. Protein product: CSAVSPTRVGTSGRALPYEQYF.

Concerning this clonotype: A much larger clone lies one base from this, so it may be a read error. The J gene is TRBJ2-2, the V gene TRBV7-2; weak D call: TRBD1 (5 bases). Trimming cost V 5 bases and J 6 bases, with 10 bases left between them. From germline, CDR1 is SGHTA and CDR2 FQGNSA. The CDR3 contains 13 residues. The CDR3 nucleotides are TGTGCCAGCAGCAGGACGACAGCCGGGGAGCTGTTTTTT. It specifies CASSRTTAGELFF.

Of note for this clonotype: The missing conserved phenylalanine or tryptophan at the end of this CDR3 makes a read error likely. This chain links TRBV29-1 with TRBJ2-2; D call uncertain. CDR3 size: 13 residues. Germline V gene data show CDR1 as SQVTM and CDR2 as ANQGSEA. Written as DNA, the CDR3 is TGCAGCGTGCCCGGCAGTCTGACCGTGGAGCTGTTTTTG. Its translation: CSVPGSLTVELFL.

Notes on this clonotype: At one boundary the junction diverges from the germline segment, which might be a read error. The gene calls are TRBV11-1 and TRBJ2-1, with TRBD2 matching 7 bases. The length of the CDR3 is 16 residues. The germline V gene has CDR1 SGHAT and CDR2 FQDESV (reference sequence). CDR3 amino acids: CASSPGTPGGYNELFF. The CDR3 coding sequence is TGTGCGAGCAGTCCAGGGACGCCGGGGGGATACAATGAGCTGTTCTTC.

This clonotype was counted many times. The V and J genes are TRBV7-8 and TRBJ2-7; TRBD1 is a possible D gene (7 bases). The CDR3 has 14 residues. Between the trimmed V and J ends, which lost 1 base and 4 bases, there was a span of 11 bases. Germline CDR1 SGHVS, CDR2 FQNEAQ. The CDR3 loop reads CASSLGAGGYEQYF. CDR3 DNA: TGTGCCAGCAGCTTAGGGGCAGGGGGGTACGAGCAGTACTTC.

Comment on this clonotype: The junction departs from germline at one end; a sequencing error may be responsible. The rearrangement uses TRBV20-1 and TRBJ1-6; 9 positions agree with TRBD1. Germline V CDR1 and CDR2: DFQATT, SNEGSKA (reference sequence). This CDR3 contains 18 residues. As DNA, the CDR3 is TGCAGTGCTAGTACGCCGGGACAGGGAAGCTCCTATATTTCACCCCCCCACTTT. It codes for CSASTPGQGSSYISPPHF.

The DNA of the CDR3 is TGCAGCGATCTAGAACGAGGTGAGCAGTACTTC. Translating gives CSDLERGEQYF. V usage is TRBV29-1 and J usage is TRBJ2-7; no firm D call. Germline V gene lookup returns CDR1 SQVTM and CDR2 ANQGSEA. The CDR3 extends over 11 amino acids. V gave up 7 bases and J gave up 7 bases, with 14 bases separating them.

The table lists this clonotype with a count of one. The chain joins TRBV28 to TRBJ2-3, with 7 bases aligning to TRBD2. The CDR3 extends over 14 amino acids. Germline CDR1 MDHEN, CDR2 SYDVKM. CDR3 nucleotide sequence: TGTTCCGGCAGTTTCCTAGCGGGCACAGATACGCAGTATTTT. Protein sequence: CSGSFLAGTDTQYF.